One sample yielded the 5 T cell receptor beta chains listed below, sequenced in a study of blood T cell repertoires in COVID-19. Libraries were prepared by immunoSEQ multiplex PCR; TCRdb keeps only in-frame clonotypes and omits some of them. The data hold 200,000 or so clones, with roughly nine tenths observed a single time. Sequencing was carried out using peripheral blood. The receptor set was obtained from a man between 65 and 85 years old with active or convalescent COVID-19.

This chain joins TRBV6-6 and TRBJ1-2, with 7 bases fitting TRBD1. With V trimmed by 2 bases and J by 4 bases, 4 bases remained unmatched. Germline V gene lookup returns CDR1 MNHNY and CDR2 SVGAGI (reference sequence). The CDR3 has 14 residues. The CDR3 loop is CASSYRGRGYGYTF. Here the CDR3 DNA reads TGTGCCAGCAGTTACAGGGGGCGCGGCTATGGCTACACCTTC.

V and J are TRBV3-1 (or the pseudogene TRBV3-2) and TRBJ1-1; D is unclear. The CDR3 spans 13 residues. CDR1 is LGHDT and CDR2 is YNNKEL in the germline V gene (reference sequence). V was cut by 6 bases and J by 5 bases, with 13 bases left in between. The chain's CDR3 is CASSDWEETEAFF. CDR3 coding DNA: TGTGCCAGCAGTGATTGGGAGGAGACTGAAGCTTTCTTT.

The chain employs TRBV6-2 or TRBV6-3 and TRBJ2-5; 8 bases fit TRBD1. V dropped 5 bases and J dropped 6; count of bases not matched to a gene: 5. Germline-derived CDR1 and CDR2 are MNHEY and SVGEGT. The CDR3 is 13 amino acids. CDR3 sequence: CASSPGGGKTQYF. The CDR3 bases are TGTGCCAGCAGTCCAGGGGGCGGAAAGACCCAGTACTTC.

The J gene is TRBJ1-1, the V gene TRBV18; D remains unclear. Trimming pared 3 bases from V and 0 bases from J, leaving 8 bases between. The CDR3 runs to 14 residues. Germline CDR1 KGHSH, CDR2 LQKENI. Written as DNA, the CDR3 is TGTGCCAGCTCACCCGAGGAAATGAACACTGAAGCTTTCTTT. This codes for CASSPEEMNTEAFF.

V is TRBV28 and J is TRBJ2-7, with 7 bases lining up with TRBD2. J lost 0 bases, V lost 3 bases, and 2 bases had no gene match. The CDR3 is 14 residues long. Germline V gene sequence: CDR1 MDHEN, CDR2 SYDVKM. The CDR3 is CASSFQRGSYEQYF. The CDR3 bases are TGTGCCAGCAGTTTTCAGCGGGGCTCCTACGAGCAGTACTTC.